The 9 T cell receptor beta chains in this list originate from one sample, sequenced in a study of OX40 agonist ivuxolimab in advanced cancers. TCRdb keeps only in-frame clones here, not all; method: immunoSEQ multiplex PCR. The sample shows 65,000 to 90,000 clones, about 87% of them seen only once. The sample was CD4+ or CD8+ T cells sorted from blood, taken in a trial of the OX40 agonist ivuxolimab. These receptors were taken from an adult with an advanced solid tumor such as melanoma, head and neck, liver or kidney cancer.

This chain uses TRBV9 with TRBJ1-4; D is perhaps TRBD1 (5 bases). The CDR3 has 13 residues. The ends were cut back, 5 bases at V and 12 bases at J, with 17 bases in the middle. Germline assignment: CDR1 SGDLS and CDR2 YYNGEE. CDR3 sequence reads: CASRGDPGGELFF. In DNA form, the CDR3 reads TGTGCCAGCAGGGGGGATCCCGGCGGGGAACTGTTTTTT.

The chain uses TRBV19 and TRBJ2-5; no clear D. The V end was cut by 0 bases, the J end by 2 bases, with 10 bases between. From germline, CDR1 is LNHDA and CDR2 SQIVND (reference sequence). This CDR3 comprises 15 residues. CDR3 protein: CASSIDPRRQETQYF. The CDR3 nucleotides are TGTGCCAGTAGTATAGATCCCCGCCGACAAGAGACCCAGTACTTC.

The chain uses TRBV5-1 and TRBJ1-1; 9 bases are a match to TRBD1. With V trimmed by 4 bases and J by 1 base, 2 bases remained unmatched. Germline CDR1 SGHRS, CDR2 YFSETQ. The CDR3 totals 14 residues. The CDR3 reads CASSMTGGNTEAFF. The CDR3 DNA is TGCGCCAGCAGCATGACAGGGGGGAACACTGAAGCTTTCTTT.

The table lists this clone with a count of one. The chain uses TRBV27 and TRBJ2-7, with D perhaps being TRBD1 or TRBD2 (5 bases each). V gave up 2 bases and J gave up 2 bases, with 10 bases separating them. CDR1 is MNHEY, CDR2 SMNVEV, per germline (reference sequence). The CDR3 covers 14 residues. The CDR3 DNA reads as TGTGCCAGCAGTTTAAGCTGGGGGACCTACGAGCAGTACTTC. Translation gives CASSLSWGTYEQYF.

The chain joins TRBV5-8 to TRBJ2-3; no firm D call. Germline V gives CDR1 SGHTS, CDR2 YDEGEE. The CDR3 totals 15 residues. V was shortened by 4 bases and J by 0 bases, with 12 bases between the two germline ends. CDR3: CASSPGGVSTDTQYF. The CDR3 DNA sequence: TGTGCCAGCAGCCCGGGTGGAGTGAGCACAGATACGCAGTATTTT.

The V and J genes are TRBV27 and TRBJ2-1; D remains ambiguous. The CDR3 has 16 amino acids. V was shortened by 1 base and J by 0 bases, with 10 bases between the two germline ends. Germline CDR1 reads MNHEY; CDR2 reads SMNVEV (reference sequence). CDR3 sequence (DNA): TGTGCCAGCAGTTTATTACTGCGGAGCTCCTACAATGAGCAGTTCTTC. This sequence encodes CASSLLLRSSYNEQFF.

The chain recombines TRBV27 with TRBJ2-1; D might be TRBD2 (6 bases). V dropped 3 bases and J dropped 6 bases, with 15 bases sitting between them. CDR3 size: 15 residues. Germline CDR1 MNHEY, CDR2 SMNVEV (reference sequence). The CDR3 is CASSLGGPRSNEQFF. The CDR3 DNA follows: TGTGCCAGCAGTTTGGGAGGACCCCGGAGCAATGAGCAGTTCTTC.

The rearrangement links TRBV4-1 to TRBJ2-1; D is unclear. The CDR3 is made up of 13 amino acids. Looked up from germline, CDR1 is MGHRA and CDR2 is YSYEKL. V dropped 1 base and J dropped 8 bases, with 9 bases sitting between them. CDR3 coding DNA: TGCGCCAGCAGCCAAGCCCGGTGGGATGAGCAGTTCTTC. Protein sequence: CASSQARWDEQFF.

The chain uses TRBV28 and TRBJ2-3, with D possibly matching TRBD2 (5 bases). In germline, CDR1 is MDHEN, CDR2 SYDVKM. V dropped 3 bases and J dropped 5 bases, with 9 bases sitting between them. The CDR3 consists of 13 residues. CDR3 region: CASSFQAGDTQYF. CDR3 in DNA: TGTGCCAGCAGTTTTCAGGCGGGAGATACGCAGTATTTT. Using reference TRBV28 and TRBJ2-3 for the parts outside the CDR3, the full variable domain is DVKVTQSSRYLVKRTGEKVFLECVQDMDHENMFWYRQDPGLGLRLIYFSYDVKMKEKGDIPEGYSVSREKKERFSLILESASTNQTSMYLCASSFQAGDTQYFGPGTRLTVL.